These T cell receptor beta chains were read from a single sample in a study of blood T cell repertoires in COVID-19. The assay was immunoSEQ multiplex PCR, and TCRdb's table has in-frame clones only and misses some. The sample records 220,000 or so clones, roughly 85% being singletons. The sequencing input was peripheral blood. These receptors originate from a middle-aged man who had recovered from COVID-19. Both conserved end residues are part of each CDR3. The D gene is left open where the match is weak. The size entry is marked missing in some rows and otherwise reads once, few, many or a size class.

CASSFTGVTDTQYF TGTGCCAGCAGTTTCACAGGGGTTACAGATACGCAGTATTTT - TRBJ2-3 TRBD1 TRBV28
CASSLSVAASGANVLTF TGTGCCAGCAGTTTATCAGTGGCGGCCTCTGGGGCCAACGTCCTGACTTTC - TRBJ2-6 - TRBV27
CASSVRQAGSEQFF TGTGCCAGCAGCGTAAGACAGGCAGGCAGTGAGCAGTTCTTC - TRBJ2-1 - TRBV9
CASSPLGAHSGTQYF TGTGCCAGCAGTCCACTTGGGGCCCATTCAGGTACGCAGTATTTT - TRBJ2-3 - TRBV27
CAWSKQLYTQYF TGTGCCTGGAGTAAACAGCTTTATACGCAGTATTTT - TRBJ2-3 - TRBV30
CASSRTSGGTDTQYF TGTGCCAGCAGTCGGACTAGCGGGGGCACAGATACGCAGTATTTT - TRBJ2-3 TRBD2 TRBV6-5
CSVRDSEAFF TGCAGCGTCAGGGACAGTGAAGCTTTCTTT once TRBJ1-1 TRBD1 TRBV29-1
CASRRAGGSSGETQYF TGTGCCAGCAGAAGAGCAGGGGGAAGCTCGGGAGAGACCCAGTACTTC - TRBJ2-5 TRBD1 TRBV7-8
CASSLSYQPQHF TGTGCCAGCAGCTTATCATATCAGCCCCAGCATTTT few TRBJ1-5 - TRBV7-8
CASSERGLDLNEQFF TGCGCCAGCAGCGAGCGGGGGCTAGACTTAAATGAGCAGTTCTTC - TRBJ2-1 TRBD2 TRBV5-1
CASSPQTSTDTQYF TGTGCCAGCTCACCACAAACTAGCACAGATACGCAGTATTTT - TRBJ2-3 - TRBV18
CASSLSTSGSPDTQYF TGTGCCAGCAGTTTAAGCACTAGCGGGAGCCCAGATACGCAGTATTTT - TRBJ2-3 TRBD2 TRBV27
CASSLILAGGRADTQYF TGTGCCAGCAGTTTAATCCTAGCGGGAGGGCGTGCAGATACGCAGTATTTT - TRBJ2-3 TRBD2 TRBV28
CASSPLQGAIDTQYF TGTGCCAGCTCACCACTTCAGGGGGCAATAGATACGCAGTATTTT - TRBJ2-3 TRBD1 TRBV18
CTSSPPSGRYDEQFF TGCACCAGCAGCCCCCCTAGCGGGAGATATGATGAGCAGTTCTTC once TRBJ2-1 - TRBV1
CASSFLTGERSWTYGYTF TGTGCCAGTAGCTTCTTAACAGGGGAAAGAAGTTGGACCTATGGCTACACCTTC - TRBJ1-2 TRBD1 TRBV19
CASSKGLAGVANEQFF TGTGCCAGCAGCAAGGGACTAGCGGGAGTAGCCAATGAGCAGTTCTTC - TRBJ2-1 TRBD2 TRBV7-9